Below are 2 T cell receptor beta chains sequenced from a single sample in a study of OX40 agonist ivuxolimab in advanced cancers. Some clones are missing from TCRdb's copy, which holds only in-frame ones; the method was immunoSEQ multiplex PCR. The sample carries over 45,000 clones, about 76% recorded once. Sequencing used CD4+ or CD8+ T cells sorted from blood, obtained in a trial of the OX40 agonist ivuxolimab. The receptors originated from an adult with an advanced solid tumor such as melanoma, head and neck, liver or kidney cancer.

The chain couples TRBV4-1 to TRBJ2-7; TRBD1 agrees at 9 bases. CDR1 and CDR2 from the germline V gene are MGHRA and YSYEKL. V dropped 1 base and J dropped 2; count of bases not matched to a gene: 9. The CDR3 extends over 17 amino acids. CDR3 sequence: CASSQVEKDRGTYEQYF. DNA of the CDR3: TGCGCCAGCAGCCAAGTCGAGAAGGACAGGGGAACCTACGAGCAGTACTTC.

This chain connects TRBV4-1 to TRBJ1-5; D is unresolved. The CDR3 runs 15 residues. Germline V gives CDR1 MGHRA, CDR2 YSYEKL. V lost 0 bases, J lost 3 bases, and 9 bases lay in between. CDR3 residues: CASSQEAATNQPQHF. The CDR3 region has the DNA TGCGCCAGCAGCCAAGAAGCAGCCACCAATCAGCCCCAGCATTTT.